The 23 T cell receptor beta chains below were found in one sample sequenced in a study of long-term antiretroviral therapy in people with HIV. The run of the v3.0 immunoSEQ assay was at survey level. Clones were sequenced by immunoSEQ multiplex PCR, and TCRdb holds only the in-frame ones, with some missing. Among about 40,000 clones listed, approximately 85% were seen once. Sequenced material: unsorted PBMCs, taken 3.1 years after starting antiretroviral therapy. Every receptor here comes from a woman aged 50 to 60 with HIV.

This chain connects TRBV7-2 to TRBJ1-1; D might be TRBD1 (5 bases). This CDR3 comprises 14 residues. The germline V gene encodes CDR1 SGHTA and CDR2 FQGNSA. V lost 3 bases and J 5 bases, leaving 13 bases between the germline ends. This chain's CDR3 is CASSFNGGGTEAFF. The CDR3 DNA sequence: TGTGCCAGCAGCTTTAATGGTGGGGGGACTGAAGCTTTCTTT. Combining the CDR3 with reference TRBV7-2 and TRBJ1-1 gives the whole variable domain GAGVSQSPSNKVTEKGKDVELRCDPISGHTALYWYRQSLGQGLEFLIYFQGNSAPDKSGLPSDRFSAERTGGSVSTLTIQRTQQEDSAVYLCASSFNGGGTEAFFGQGTRLTVV.

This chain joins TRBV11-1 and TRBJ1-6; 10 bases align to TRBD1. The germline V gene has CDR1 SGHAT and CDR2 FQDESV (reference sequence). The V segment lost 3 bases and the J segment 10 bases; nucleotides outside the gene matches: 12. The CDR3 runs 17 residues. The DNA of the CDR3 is TGTGCCAGCAGCTTGATTTCGGGACAGGGGAGGATATCACCCCTCCACTTT. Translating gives CASSLISGQGRISPLHF.

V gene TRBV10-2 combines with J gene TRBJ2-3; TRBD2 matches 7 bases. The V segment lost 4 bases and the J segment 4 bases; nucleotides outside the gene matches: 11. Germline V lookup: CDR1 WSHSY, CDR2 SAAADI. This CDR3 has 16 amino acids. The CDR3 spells CASSGGGAVPPDTQYF. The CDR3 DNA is TGCGCCAGCAGTGGGGGAGGGGCCGTCCCCCCAGATACGCAGTATTTT.

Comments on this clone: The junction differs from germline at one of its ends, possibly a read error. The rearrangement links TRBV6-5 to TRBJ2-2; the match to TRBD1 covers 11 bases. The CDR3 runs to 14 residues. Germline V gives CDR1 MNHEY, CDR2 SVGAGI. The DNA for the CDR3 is TGTGCCAGCAGTCTGGGGACAGGGGGGACCGTGCGGGTTTTT. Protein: CASSLGTGGTVRVF.

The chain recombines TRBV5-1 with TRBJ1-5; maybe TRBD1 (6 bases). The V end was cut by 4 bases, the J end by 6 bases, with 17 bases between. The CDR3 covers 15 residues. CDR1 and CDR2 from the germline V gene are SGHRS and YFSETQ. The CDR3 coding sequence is TGCGCCAGCAGCCCACAGGGAGATTGGCGTCAGCCCCAGCATTTT. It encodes CASSPQGDWRQPQHF.

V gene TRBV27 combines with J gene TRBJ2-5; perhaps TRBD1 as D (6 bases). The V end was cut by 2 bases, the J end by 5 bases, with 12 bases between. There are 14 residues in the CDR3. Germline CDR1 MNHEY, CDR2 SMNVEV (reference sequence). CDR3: CASSLRGHYETQYF. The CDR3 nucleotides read TGTGCCAGCAGTTTACGGGGACACTATGAGACCCAGTACTTC.

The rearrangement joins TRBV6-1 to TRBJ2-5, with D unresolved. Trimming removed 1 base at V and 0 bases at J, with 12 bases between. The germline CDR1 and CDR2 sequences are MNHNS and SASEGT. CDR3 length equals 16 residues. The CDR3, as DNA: TGTGCCAGCAGTGAAGTACCAGCCCCGTACCAAGAGACCCAGTACTTC. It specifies CASSEVPAPYQETQYF.

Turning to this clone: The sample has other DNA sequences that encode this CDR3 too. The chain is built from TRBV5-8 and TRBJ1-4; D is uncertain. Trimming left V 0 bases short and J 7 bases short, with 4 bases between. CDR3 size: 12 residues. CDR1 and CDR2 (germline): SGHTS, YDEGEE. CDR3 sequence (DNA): TGTGCCAGCAGCTTGGCGCCTGAAAAACTGTTTTTT. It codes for CASSLAPEKLFF.

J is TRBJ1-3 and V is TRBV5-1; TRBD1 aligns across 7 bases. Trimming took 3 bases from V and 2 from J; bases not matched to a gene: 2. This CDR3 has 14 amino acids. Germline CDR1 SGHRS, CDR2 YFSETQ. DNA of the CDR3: TGCGCCAGCAGCTCGACAGGGCCTGGAAACACCATATATTTT. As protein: CASSSTGPGNTIYF.

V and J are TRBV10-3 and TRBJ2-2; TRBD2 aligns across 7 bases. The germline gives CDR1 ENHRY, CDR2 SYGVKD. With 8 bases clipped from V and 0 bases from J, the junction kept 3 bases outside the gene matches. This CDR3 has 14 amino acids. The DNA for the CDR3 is TGTGCCATCGCCGGGACTACGAACACCGGGGAGCTGTTTTTT. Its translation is CAIAGTTNTGELFF.

CDR3 nucleotides: TGTGCCAGCAGCTCCCAGAGAATCGGACACTTGAGCTCTGGAAACACCATATATTTT. This translates into CASSSQRIGHLSSGNTIYF. The chain combines TRBV13 with TRBJ1-3; a weak D match, TRBD1 (5 bases). V lost 4 bases and J lost 0, with 22 bases in between. The CDR3 is 19 amino acids. CDR1 and CDR2 (germline): PRHDT, FYEKMQ (reference sequence).

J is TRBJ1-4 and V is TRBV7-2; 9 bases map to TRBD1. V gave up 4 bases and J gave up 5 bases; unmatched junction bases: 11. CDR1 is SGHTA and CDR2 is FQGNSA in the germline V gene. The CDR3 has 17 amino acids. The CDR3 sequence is CASSSSRGGQGNEKLFF. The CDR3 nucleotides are TGTGCCAGCAGCTCCAGTAGAGGGGGACAGGGCAATGAAAAACTGTTTTTT.

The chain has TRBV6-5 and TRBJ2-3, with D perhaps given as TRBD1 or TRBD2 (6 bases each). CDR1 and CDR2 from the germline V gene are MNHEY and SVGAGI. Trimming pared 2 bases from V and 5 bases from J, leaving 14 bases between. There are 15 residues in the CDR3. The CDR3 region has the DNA TGTGCCAGCAGTTACGGGGGCGGGGTTATAGATACGCAGTATTTT. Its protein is CASSYGGGVIDTQYF.

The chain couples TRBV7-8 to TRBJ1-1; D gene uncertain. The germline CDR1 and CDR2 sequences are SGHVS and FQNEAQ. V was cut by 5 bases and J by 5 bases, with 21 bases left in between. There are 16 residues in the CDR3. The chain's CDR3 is CASSPQPSDGWTEAFF. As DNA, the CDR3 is TGTGCCAGCAGCCCCCAGCCCAGCGACGGTTGGACTGAAGCTTTCTTT.

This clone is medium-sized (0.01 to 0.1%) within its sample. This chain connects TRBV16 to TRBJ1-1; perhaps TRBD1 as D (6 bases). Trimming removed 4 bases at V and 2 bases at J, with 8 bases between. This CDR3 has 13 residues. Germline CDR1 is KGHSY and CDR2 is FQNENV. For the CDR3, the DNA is TGTGCCAGCAGCCGGGGGGGCAACACTGAAGCTTTCTTT. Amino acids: CASSRGGNTEAFF.

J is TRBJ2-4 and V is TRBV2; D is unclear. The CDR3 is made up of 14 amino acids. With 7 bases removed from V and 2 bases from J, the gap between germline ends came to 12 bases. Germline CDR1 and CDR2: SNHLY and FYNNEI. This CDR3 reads CASNSGETKNIQYF. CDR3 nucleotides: TGTGCCAGCAATTCGGGCGAGACCAAAAACATTCAGTACTTC.

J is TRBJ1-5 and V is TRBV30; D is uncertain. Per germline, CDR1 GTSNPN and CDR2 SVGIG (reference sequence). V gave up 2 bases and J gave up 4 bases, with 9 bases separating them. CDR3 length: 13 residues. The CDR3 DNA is TGTGCCTGGAGTTTTTCAATAAATCAGCCCCAGCATTTT. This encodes CAWSFSINQPQHF.

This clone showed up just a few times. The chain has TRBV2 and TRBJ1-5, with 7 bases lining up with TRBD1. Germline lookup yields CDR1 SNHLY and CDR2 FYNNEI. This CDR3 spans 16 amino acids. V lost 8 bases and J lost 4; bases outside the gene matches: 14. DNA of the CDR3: TGTGCCAGCCAGGGGGGAAAGGGGGCGCATAATCAGCCCCAGCATTTT. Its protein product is CASQGGKGAHNQPQHF.

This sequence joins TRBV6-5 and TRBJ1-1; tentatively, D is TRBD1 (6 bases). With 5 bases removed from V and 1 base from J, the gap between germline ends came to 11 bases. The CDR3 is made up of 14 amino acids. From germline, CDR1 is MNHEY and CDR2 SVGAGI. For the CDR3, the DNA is TGTGCCAGCAGTAAGACAGGAGGGAACACTGAAGCTTTCTTT. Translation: CASSKTGGNTEAFF.

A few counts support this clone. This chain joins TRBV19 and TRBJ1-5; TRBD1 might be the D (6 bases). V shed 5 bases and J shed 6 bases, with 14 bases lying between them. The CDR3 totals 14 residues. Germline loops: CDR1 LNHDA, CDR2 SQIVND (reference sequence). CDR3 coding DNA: TGTGCCAGTAGTGTAGGAAACAGGGTTCAGCCCCAGCATTTT. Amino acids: CASSVGNRVQPQHF.

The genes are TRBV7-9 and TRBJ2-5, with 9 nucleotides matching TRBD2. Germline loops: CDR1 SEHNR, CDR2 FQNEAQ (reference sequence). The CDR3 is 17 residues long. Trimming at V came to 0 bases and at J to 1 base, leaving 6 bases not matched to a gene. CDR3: CASSLAFAGGPQETQYF. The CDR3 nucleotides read TGTGCCAGCAGCTTAGCCTTTGCGGGGGGGCCCCAAGAGACCCAGTACTTC.

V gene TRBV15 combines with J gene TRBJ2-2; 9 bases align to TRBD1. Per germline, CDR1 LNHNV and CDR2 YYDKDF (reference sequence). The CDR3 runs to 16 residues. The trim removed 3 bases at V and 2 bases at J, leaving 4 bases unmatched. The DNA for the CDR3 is TGTGCCACCAGCAGCGGGGACAGGGCTAACACCGGGGAGCTGTTTTTT. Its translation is CATSSGDRANTGELFF.

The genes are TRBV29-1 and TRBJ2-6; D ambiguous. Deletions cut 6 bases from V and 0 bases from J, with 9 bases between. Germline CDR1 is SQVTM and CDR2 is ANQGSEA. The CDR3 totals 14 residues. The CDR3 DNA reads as TGCAGCGTGGGAAACTACTCTGGGGCCAACGTCCTGACTTTC. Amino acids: CSVGNYSGANVLTF. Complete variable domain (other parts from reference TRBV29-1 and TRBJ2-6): SAVISQKPSRDICQRGTSLTIQCQVDSQVTMMFWYRQQPGQSLTLIATANQGSEATYESGFVIDKFPISRPNLTFSTLTVSNMSPEDSSIYLCSVGNYSGANVLTFGAGSRLTVL.